This entry concerns a single T cell receptor (beta chain). This clonotype was seen ten or more times. Its binding antigen is unknown. The record has no base qualities; no much larger clone is one base away. This sample was included in a study of identical twins (dated by TCRdb to between 2015 and 2016). About the study as a whole: The study deep-sequenced TCR alpha and beta repertoires from monozygotic twins, unrelated adults of various ages and cord blood to test whether fetal clonotypes persist. To rule out contamination, the twin experiments were replicated at different times with different library preparation protocols. Summary of the overall study and its limitations: Invariant T cells such as MAIT and iNKT could partly confound zero-insertion analyses, though diverse VJ usage argued against this for most clonotypes. In monozygotic twins, out-of-frame TCR alpha sharing was systematically underestimated by recombination models, although the models agreed with sharing between unrelated individuals. Compared with coincidental sharing between unrelated individuals, out-of-frame TCR alpha sequences shared between twins had an excess of sequences with low generation probability. Abundant cord blood beta clonotypes carried fewer insertions; young adult naive repertoires showed a weaker similar trend, while memory repertoires showed none. Conclusions relied on cross-sectional statistical analysis, since the same donors could not be followed over many years. A weaker excess of twin sharing was found in beta out-of-frame sequences because the signal-to-noise ratio was lowered by fewer shared sequences.

The CDR3 measures 12 amino acids from cysteine to phenylalanine. Only the CDR3 region is kept as DNA, spanning 36 bases read in frame from base 1. The germline V gene encodes CDR1 SEHNR and CDR2 FQNEAQ (reference sequence). After removal of 8 bases from V and 6 bases from J, the junction retains 6 bases not matched to a gene. Library generation was performed with 5' RACE. Reads for this sample came from an Illumina HiSeq 2000. A universal primer binding site was added through template switching, and the final cDNA carried a unique molecular identifier so that TCR cDNA molecules could be counted accurately. Specific primers in the conserved constant-segment region were used to synthesize first-strand cDNA for the TCR alpha and beta chains. Each cDNA library was double barcoded, with a SMART-Mk sample barcode plus Illumina barcodes, to control for contamination. TruSeq adapter sequences, together with Illumina sample barcodes, were added in two successive PCR steps. The Illumina HiSeq platform was used with custom primers to sequence TCR alpha and beta cDNA libraries. As for the authors' bioinformatics: MiGEC was used to process raw reads and extract unique molecular identifiers, and MiXCR was used to find CDR3 positions. Recombination models were inferred per individual with the repgenHMM and IGoR tools using an EM algorithm. The analysis of shared clonotypes was done with the tcR package in R, with sharing normalized by the product of cloneset sizes. Out-of-frame nonproductive sequences were analyzed to study raw recombination free of thymic and clonal selection effects. TCRdb passed the public sequencing reads through fastp at Q25 and MiXCR, retaining productive beta sequences. Under each unique CDR3 protein, matching rows form one entry showing the most common genes and DNA. TCRdb, rather than the study authors, made the V and J calls. Counted in this sample were 700,000 or so distinct CDR3 sequences; 8.5% to 9% of them appeared once. Around 0.98% of the sample comes from the top ten.

Every donor was a healthy Caucasian. Three pairs of female monozygotic twins, all aged about 18 to 30 years, were included in the twin cohort. RNA for TCR libraries was isolated from peripheral blood mononuclear cells. The same specimen was also included in a second study, on yellow fever vaccine responses in identical twins. As that second paper reports: According to the authors, in identical twins the way T cells responded to vaccination appeared partly convergent and partly personalized. In identical twins, the study followed T cell clones that responded to the vaccine with precision.

This clonotype was sampled from a woman between 18 and 29 years old in good health. Recombination linked TRBV7-9 to TRBJ2-7; 8 of the junction bases match TRBD1. Specimen: PBMCs. The nucleotide sequence reads as follows: TGTGCCAGCGCCATGGGGACAGGCGAGCAGTACTTC. Translated, it reads CASAMGTGEQYF.